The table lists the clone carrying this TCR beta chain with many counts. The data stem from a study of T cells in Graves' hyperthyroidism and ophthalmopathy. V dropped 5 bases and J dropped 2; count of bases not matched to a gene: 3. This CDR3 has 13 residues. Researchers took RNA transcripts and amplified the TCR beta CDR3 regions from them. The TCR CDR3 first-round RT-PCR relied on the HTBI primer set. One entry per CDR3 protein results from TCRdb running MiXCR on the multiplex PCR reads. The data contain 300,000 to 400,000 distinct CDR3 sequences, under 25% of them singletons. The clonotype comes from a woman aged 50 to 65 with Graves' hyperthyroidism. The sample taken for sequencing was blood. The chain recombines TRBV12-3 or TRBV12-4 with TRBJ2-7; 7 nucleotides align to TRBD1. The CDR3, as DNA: TGTGCCAGCAGTGTGGACAGGCCCTACGAGCAGTACTTC. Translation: CASSVDRPYEQYF.